A selection of T cell receptor beta chains follows, all from one sample in a study of cytomegalovirus exposure and HLA in healthy donors. Repertoires were generated with immunoSEQ multiplex PCR, while TCRdb's copy carries only in-frame clones and drops some. Of fewer than 350,000 clones in the sample, roughly 90% were seen once. Sequences were obtained from PBMCs. The receptors were sampled from a woman aged 18-29 years in good health and CMV-seronegative. Both conserved end residues are part of each CDR3. The D gene is left open where the match is weak.

d_call j_call v_call cdr3_aa
. TRBJ2-2 TRBV5-1 CATLAATGELFF
. TRBJ2-3 TRBV7-6 CASSLQHPMNTDTQYF
TRBD1 TRBJ1-5 TRBV7-8 CASRGTVDSNQPQHF
. TRBJ2-1 TRBV7-8 CASSFGWGTPGSEQFF
TRBD1 TRBJ1-4 TRBV6-5 CASGQGNEKLFF
. TRBJ1-5 TRBV27 CASSFQKGWQPQHF
. TRBJ1-1 TRBV7-2 CASSFPEGGLNTEAFF
TRBD1 TRBJ2-7 TRBV2 CASRDRTYEQYF
. TRBJ2-7 TRBV28 CASSLGGNVHEQYF
. TRBJ1-5 TRBV30 CAWSFRPTGNYQPQHF
. TRBJ1-2 TRBV19 CAIQDIDGYTF
TRBD1 TRBJ2-7 TRBV6-5 CASSAGTVGVHEQYF
TRBD1 TRBJ2-2 TRBV9 CASSPTGVGNTGELFF
TRBD2 TRBJ2-3 TRBV5-1 CASSLTSGAYRDTQYF